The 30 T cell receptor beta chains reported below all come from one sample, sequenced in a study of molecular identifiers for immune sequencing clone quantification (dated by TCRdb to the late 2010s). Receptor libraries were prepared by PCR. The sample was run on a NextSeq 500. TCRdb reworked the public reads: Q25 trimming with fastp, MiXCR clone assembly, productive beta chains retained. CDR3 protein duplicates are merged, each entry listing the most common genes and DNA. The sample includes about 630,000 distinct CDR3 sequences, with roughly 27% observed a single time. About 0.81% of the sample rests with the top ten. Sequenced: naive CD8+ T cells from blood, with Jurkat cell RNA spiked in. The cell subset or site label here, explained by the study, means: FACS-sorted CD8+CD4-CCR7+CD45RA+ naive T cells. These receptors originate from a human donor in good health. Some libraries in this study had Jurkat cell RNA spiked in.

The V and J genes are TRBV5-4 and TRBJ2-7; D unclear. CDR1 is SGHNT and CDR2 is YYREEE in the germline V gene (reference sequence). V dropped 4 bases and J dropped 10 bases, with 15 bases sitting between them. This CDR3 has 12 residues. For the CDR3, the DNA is TGTGCCAGCAGCCCGGCTGGGGATTCTCAGTACTTC. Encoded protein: CASSPAGDSQYF.

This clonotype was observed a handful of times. CDR3 DNA sequence: TGTGCCTGGAGGCAAACCGGGTTTTGGGAGCAGTACTTC. This codes for CAWRQTGFWEQYF. This chain joins TRBV30 and TRBJ2-7; the D is unclear. CDR1 and CDR2 (germline): GTSNPN, SVGIG (reference sequence). There are 13 residues in the CDR3. Trimming removed 3 bases from V and 7 bases from J, with 16 bases in between. The full variable domain, completed using reference TRBV30 and TRBJ2-7, is SQTIHQWPATLVQPVGSPLSLECTVEGTSNPNLYWYRQAAGRGLQLLFYSVGIGQISSEVPQNLSASRPQDRQFILSSKKLLLSDSGFYLCAWRQTGFWEQYFGPGTRLTVT.

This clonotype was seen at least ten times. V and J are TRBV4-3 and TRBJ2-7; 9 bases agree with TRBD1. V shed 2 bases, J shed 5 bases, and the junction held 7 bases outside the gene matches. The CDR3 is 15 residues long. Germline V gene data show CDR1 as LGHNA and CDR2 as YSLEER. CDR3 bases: TGCGCCAGCAGCCAATGGGGGACAGGGTCGGACGAGCAGTACTTC. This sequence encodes CASSQWGTGSDEQYF.

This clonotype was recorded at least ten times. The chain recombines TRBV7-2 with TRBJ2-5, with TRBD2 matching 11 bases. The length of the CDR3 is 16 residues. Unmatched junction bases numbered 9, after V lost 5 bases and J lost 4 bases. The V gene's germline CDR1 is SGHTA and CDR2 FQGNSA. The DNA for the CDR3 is TGTGCCAGCAGCCCAAGACTAGCGGGACTTGGAGAGACCCAGTACTTC. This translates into CASSPRLAGLGETQYF.

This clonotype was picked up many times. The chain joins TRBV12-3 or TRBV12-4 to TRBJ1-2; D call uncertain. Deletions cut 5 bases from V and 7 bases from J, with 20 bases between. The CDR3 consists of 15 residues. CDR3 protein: CASSPYPGSPIGYTF. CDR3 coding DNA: TGTGCCAGCAGTCCTTACCCCGGGAGCCCTATTGGCTACACCTTC.

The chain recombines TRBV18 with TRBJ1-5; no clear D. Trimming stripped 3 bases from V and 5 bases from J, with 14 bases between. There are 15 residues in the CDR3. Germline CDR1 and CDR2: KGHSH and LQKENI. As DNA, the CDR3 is TGTGCCAGCTCACCCCCGGGCCACCTCCATCAGCCCCAGCATTTT. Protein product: CASSPPGHLHQPQHF.

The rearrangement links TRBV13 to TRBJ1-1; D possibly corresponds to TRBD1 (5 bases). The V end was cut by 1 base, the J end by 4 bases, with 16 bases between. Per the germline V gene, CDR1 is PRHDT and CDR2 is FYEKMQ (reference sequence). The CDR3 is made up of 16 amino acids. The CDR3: CASSLEGVSGGTEAFF. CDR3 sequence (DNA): TGTGCCAGCAGCTTAGAAGGGGTATCGGGAGGCACTGAAGCTTTCTTT.

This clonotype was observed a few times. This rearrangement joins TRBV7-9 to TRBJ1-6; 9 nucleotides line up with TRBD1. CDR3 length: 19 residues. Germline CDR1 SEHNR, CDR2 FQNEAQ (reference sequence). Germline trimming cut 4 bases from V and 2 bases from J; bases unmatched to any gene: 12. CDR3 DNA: TGTGCCAGCAGCTCAAGCCCGGGACAGGGATTCCCCTATAATTCACCCCTCCACTTT. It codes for CASSSSPGQGFPYNSPLHF.

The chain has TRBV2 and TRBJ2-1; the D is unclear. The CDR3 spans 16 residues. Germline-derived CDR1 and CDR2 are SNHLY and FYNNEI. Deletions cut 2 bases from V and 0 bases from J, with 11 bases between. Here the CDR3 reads CASSETTSSSYNEQFF. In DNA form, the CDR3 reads TGTGCCAGCAGTGAAACCACCTCGAGCTCCTACAATGAGCAGTTCTTC.

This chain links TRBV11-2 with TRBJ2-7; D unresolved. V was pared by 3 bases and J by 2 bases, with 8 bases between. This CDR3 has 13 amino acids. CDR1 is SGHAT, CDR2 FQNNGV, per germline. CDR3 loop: CASSLYGTYEQYF. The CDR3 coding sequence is TGTGCCAGCAGCTTGTACGGAACCTACGAGCAGTACTTC.

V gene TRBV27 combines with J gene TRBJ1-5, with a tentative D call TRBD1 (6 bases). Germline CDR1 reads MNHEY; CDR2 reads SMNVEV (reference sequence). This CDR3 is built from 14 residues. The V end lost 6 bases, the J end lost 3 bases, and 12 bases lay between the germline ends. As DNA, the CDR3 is TGTGCCAGCAGGCCCAGGGGAAACAATCAGCCCCAGCATTTT. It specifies CASRPRGNNQPQHF.

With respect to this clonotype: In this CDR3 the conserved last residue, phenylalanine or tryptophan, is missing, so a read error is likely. Here the CDR3 DNA reads TGCGCCAGCAGCCAAGGTCTCTGGGGGGGCACAGATACGCAGTATCTT. Residues: CASSQGLWGGTDTQYL. This chain uses TRBV4-1 with TRBJ2-3; a possible D gene is TRBD2 (6 bases). The CDR3 covers 16 residues. V lost 1 base and J lost 1, with 12 bases in between. The V gene's germline CDR1 is MGHRA and CDR2 YSYEKL.

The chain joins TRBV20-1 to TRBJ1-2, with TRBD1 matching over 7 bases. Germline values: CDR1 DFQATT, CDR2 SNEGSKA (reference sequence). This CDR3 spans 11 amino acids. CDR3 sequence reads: CSIDRDYGYTF. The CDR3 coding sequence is TGCAGCATTGACAGGGACTATGGCTACACCTTC.

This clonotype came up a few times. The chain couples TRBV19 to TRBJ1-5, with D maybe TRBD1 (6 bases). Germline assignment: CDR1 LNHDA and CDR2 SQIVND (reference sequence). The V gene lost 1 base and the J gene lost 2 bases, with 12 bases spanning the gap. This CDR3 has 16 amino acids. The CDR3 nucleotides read TGTGCCAGTAGTATAGGGGGGACACTGGGCAATCAGCCCCAGCATTTT. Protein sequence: CASSIGGTLGNQPQHF.

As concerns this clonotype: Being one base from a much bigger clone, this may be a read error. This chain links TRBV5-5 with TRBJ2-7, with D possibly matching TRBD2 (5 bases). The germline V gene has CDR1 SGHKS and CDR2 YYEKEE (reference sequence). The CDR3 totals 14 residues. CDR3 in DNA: TGTGCCAGCAGCTCTAGCCGTTCCAGCTACAAGCAGTACTTC. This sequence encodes CASSSSRSSYKQYF.

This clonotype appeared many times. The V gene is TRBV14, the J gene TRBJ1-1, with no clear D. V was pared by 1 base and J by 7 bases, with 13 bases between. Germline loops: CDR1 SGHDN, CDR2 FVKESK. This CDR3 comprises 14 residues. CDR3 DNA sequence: TGTGCCAGCAGCCAAGGAGCACCCATTAATGAAGCTTTCTTT. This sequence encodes CASSQGAPINEAFF.

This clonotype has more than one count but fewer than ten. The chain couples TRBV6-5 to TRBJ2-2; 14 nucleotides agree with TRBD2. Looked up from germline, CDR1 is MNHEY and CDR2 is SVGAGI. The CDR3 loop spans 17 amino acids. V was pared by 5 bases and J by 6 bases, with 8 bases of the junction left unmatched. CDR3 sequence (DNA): TGTGCCAGCAGTCGACTAGCGGGAGGGATCTCCGCCGGGGAGCTGTTTTTT. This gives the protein CASSRLAGGISAGELFF.

The CDR3 region is CASSSSGPGETQYF. CDR3 nucleotide sequence: TGTGCCAGCAGCTCCTCGGGCCCCGGAGAGACCCAGTACTTC. This chain uses TRBV7-8 with TRBJ2-5; D is undetermined. Per the germline V gene, CDR1 is SGHVS and CDR2 is FQNEAQ. Trimming stripped 4 bases from V and 4 bases from J, with 13 bases between. CDR3 length equals 14 residues.

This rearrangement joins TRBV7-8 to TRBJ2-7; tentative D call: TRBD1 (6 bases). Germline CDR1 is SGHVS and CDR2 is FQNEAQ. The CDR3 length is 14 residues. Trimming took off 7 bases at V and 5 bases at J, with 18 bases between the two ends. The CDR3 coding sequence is TGTGCCAGCAATCACCCGGACAGCGTTAACGAGCAGTACTTC. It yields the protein CASNHPDSVNEQYF.

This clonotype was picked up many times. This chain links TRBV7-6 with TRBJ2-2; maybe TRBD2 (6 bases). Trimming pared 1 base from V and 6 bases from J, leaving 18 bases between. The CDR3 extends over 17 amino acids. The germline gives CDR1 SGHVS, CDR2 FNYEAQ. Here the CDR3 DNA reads TGTGCCAGCAGCTTAGTGCTAGCGTCTAGAGTTCCCGGGGAGCTGTTTTTT. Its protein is CASSLVLASRVPGELFF.

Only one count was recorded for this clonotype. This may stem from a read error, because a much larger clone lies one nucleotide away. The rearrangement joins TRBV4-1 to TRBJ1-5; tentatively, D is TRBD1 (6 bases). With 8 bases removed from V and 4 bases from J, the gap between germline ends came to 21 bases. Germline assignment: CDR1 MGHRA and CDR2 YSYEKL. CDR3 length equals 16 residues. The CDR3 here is CASGPEGQIRNQPQHF. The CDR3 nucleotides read TGCGCCAGCGGCCCGGAAGGACAGATTAGAAATCAGCCCCAGCATTTT.

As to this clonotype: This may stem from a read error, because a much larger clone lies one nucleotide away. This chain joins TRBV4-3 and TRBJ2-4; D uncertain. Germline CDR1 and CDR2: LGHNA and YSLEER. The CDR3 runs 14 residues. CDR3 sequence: CASSQLGAKNIQNF. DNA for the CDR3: TGCGCCAGCAGCCAACTGGGTGCCAAAAACATTCAGAACTTC.

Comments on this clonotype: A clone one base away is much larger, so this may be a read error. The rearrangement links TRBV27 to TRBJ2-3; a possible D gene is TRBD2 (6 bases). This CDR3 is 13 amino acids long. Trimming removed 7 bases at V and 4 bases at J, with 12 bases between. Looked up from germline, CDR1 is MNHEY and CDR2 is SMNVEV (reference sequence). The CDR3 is CASNGGGSDTQYF. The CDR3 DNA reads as TGTGCCAGCAATGGGGGAGGTTCAGATACGCAGTATTTT.

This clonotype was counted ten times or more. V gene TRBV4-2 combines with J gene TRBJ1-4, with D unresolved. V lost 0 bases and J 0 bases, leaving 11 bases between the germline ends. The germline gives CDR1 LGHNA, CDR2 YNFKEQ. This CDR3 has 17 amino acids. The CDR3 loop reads CASSQEETPATNEKLFF. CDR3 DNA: TGTGCCAGCAGCCAAGAAGAGACGCCAGCAACTAATGAAAAACTGTTTTTT.

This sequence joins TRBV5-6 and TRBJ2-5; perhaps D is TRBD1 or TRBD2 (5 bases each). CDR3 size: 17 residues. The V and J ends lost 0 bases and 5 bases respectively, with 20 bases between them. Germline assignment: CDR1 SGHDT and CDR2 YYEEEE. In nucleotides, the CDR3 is TGTGCCAGCAGCTTGGTGGGGCAGGGTTTTTGGGAGGAGACCCAGTACTTC. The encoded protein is CASSLVGQGFWEETQYF.

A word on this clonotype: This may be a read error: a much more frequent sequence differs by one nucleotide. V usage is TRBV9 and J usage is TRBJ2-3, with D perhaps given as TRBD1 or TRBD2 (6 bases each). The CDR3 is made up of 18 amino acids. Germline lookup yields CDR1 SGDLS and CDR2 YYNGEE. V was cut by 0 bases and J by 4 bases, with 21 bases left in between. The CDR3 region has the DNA TGTGCCAGCAGCGTAGTCCCCAGGTCCCAGGAGGGGGCAGATACGCAGTATTTT. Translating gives CASSVVPRSQEGADTQYF.

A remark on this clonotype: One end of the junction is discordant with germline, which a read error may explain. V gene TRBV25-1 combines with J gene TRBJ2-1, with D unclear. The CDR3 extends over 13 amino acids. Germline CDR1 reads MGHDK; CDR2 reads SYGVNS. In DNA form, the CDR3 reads TGTGCCAACAGTGTCGCGTCCTATAATGAGCAGTTCTTC. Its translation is CANSVASYNEQFF.

The CDR3 here is CASSLPPGITEAFF. CDR3 DNA: TGTGCCAGCAGCTTGCCGCCAGGGATCACTGAAGCTTTCTTT. This chain joins TRBV5-4 and TRBJ1-1, with D maybe TRBD1 (5 bases). The CDR3 is 14 residues long. Trimming shortened V by 1 base and J by 4 bases, and 11 bases separated the two germline ends. Per germline, CDR1 SGHNT and CDR2 YYREEE (reference sequence).

CDR3 loop: CASSYFSGGTTDTQYF. DNA for the CDR3: TGTGCCAGCAGTTACTTCAGCGGGGGGACCACAGATACGCAGTATTTT. This chain joins TRBV6-5 and TRBJ2-3; the match to TRBD2 covers 9 bases. The J segment lost 2 bases and the V segment lost 1 base, leaving 4 bases of the junction unmatched. This CDR3 is built from 16 residues. CDR1 and CDR2 (germline): MNHEY, SVGAGI.

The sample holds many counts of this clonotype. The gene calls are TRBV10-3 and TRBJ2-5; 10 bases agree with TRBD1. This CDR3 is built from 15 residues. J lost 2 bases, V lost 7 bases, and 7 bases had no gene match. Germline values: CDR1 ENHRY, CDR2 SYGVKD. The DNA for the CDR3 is TGTGCCATCAATTACCCGGACAGGGGGCAAGAGACCCAGTACTTC. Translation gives CAINYPDRGQETQYF.